The TCR beta chain under discussion was sequenced for a study of T cell responses to AZD1222 COVID-19 vaccine. Only in-frame clones appear in the TCRdb table, and some are missing; sequencing was by immunoSEQ multiplex PCR. Of around 100,000 clones listed, 91% were seen once; the top ten hold 45%. Findings and caveats of the study: Seropositive at baseline were only a handful of AZD1222 recipients.

Worth noting for this clone: Its target is not known.

Germline-derived CDR1 and CDR2 are MGHDK and SYGVNS. This CDR3 comprises 14 residues. V was trimmed by 3 bases and J by 6 bases, leaving 11 bases between them. The rearrangement links TRBV25-1 to TRBJ1-4, with unresolved D. The clonotype was recovered from an adult in good health. The sequencing used peripheral blood, collected on day 0 of AZD1222 vaccination. The CDR3 DNA reads as TGTGCCAGCAGTGATTTCGGACCCGATGAAAAACTGTTTTTT. It encodes CASSDFGPDEKLFF.